This TCR beta chain emerged from a study of tumor and adjacent non-tumor tissue in lung cancer. As for the study in general: The cohort had roughly 11 adenocarcinoma, a couple of squamous cell and 1 small cell patients. Samples averaged about 3.8 million productive TCRbeta reads each.

The CDR3 runs 13 residues. Looked up from germline, CDR1 is MNHEY and CDR2 is SVGAGI. Study-wide findings and caveats: Tumor repertoires had a smaller top 100 clone share than normal lung.

About this clonotype itself: Its antigen remains unidentified. A junction end diverges from the germline sequence, so it may reflect a read error.

No cell sorting was done before RNA was extracted from the tissue. Distant lung tissue was collected more than 3 cm away from the tumor edge. Three rounds of nested PCR, following a modified ARM-PCR protocol, produced the TCRbeta library. TCRdb reprocessed the multiplex PCR reads with MiXCR, giving one entry per CDR3 protein. The sample includes roughly 90,000 distinct CDR3 sequences, around 82% of them seen just once. Sequencing was performed on distant non-tumor lung tissue. The sequence was collected from a woman between 50 and 59 years old with non-small cell lung cancer. The V call is TRBV6-5, the J call TRBJ1-1; D not certain. CDR3 DNA sequence: TGTACCAGCAGCTGGCGGGGGAACACTGAAGCTTTCTTT. Residues: CTSSWRGNTEAFF.